These 4 T cell receptor beta chains originate from one sample sequenced in a study of cytomegalovirus exposure and HLA in healthy donors. The PCR ran on 60 Vbeta and 13 Jbeta primers. Assay: immunoSEQ multiplex PCR; the TCRdb copy retains only in-frame clones and omits some. The sample lists under 200,000 clones; about 77% were seen once. Material for sequencing was PBMCs. The origin of the receptors is a woman aged 40 to 50 in good health and CMV-seropositive.

This chain uses TRBV4-3 with TRBJ2-1; the D gene is possibly TRBD1 (5 bases). Germline assignment: CDR1 LGHNA and CDR2 YSLEER. V was pared by 3 bases and J by 2 bases, with 14 bases between. The CDR3 consists of 16 residues. The CDR3 spells CASSHAQAGPYNEQFF. CDR3 bases: TGCGCCAGCAGCCATGCCCAGGCAGGGCCCTACAATGAGCAGTTCTTC.

J is TRBJ1-1 and V is TRBV6-4; possibly TRBD1 for D (6 bases). Trimming removed 2 bases at V and 0 bases at J, with 19 bases between. Germline values: CDR1 MRHNA, CDR2 SNTAGT. This CDR3 contains 18 residues. In nucleotides, the CDR3 is TGTGCCAGCAGTGACCAATATGGTATAGGGGGAATGAACACTGAAGCTTTCTTT. This translates into CASSDQYGIGGMNTEAFF.

Regarding this clone: Other DNA sequences in this specimen translate into the identical CDR3. As DNA, the CDR3 is TGCGCCAGCAGCCAAGTACTAGCGGGGGGGCCCTACGAGCAGTACTTC. It is translated as CASSQVLAGGPYEQYF. This rearrangement joins TRBV4-3 to TRBJ2-7; 13 positions agree with TRBD2. CDR1 and CDR2 from the germline V gene are LGHNA and YSLEER. After removal of 1 base from V and 2 bases from J, the junction contained 2 bases not matched to a gene. The CDR3 contains 16 residues.

J is TRBJ1-1 and V is TRBV30, with 8 bases that match TRBD1. Unmatched junction bases numbered 2, after V lost 1 base and J lost 4 bases. Germline CDR1 is GTSNPN and CDR2 is SVGIG (reference sequence). The CDR3 sequence is 13 residues long. CDR3 in amino acids: CAWSGQGATEAFF. The DNA for the CDR3 is TGTGCCTGGAGTGGGCAGGGGGCCACTGAAGCTTTCTTT. The complete variable domain, with remaining parts taken from reference TRBV30 and TRBJ1-1, reads SQTIHQWPATLVQPVGSPLSLECTVEGTSNPNLYWYRQAAGRGLQLLFYSVGIGQISSEVPQNLSASRPQDRQFILSSKKLLLSDSGFYLCAWSGQGATEAFFGQGTRLTVV.